The 23 T cell receptor beta chains below all came from one sample that was sequenced in a study of blood T cell repertoires in COVID-19. Clones were sequenced by immunoSEQ multiplex PCR, and TCRdb holds only the in-frame ones, with some missing. The table lists about 140,000 clones, over 70% of them singletons. The sequencing sample was made of peripheral blood. These receptors came from a man between 60 and 70 years old with active or convalescent COVID-19.

The chain has TRBV6-5 and TRBJ2-2; 8 bases match TRBD1. The V gene end was trimmed by 5 bases and the J gene end by 7 bases; junction bases not matched to a gene: 6. CDR3 length: 14 residues. CDR1 is MNHEY and CDR2 is SVGAGI in the germline V gene. CDR3 sequence: CASSQGAQGGELFF. The CDR3 bases are TGTGCCAGCAGTCAGGGGGCGCAGGGCGGGGAGCTGTTTTTT.

J is TRBJ2-7 and V is TRBV5-5; TRBD2 agrees at 14 bases. The V gene end was trimmed by 4 bases and the J gene end by 5 bases; junction bases not matched to a gene: 5. Germline-derived CDR1 and CDR2 are SGHKS and YYEKEE (reference sequence). This CDR3 contains 15 residues. The CDR3 is CASSKGLAGENEQYF. For the CDR3, the DNA is TGTGCCAGCAGCAAGGGACTAGCGGGAGAAAACGAGCAGTACTTC.

The chain is built from TRBV29-1 and TRBJ1-1; TRBD1 agrees at 10 bases. Germline CDR1 is SQVTM and CDR2 is ANQGSEA. V shed 7 bases, J shed 4 bases, and the junction held 9 bases outside the gene matches. This CDR3 is built from 14 residues. The CDR3 bases are TGCAGCGCCTGGACAGGGGGAATTGTCACTGAAGCTTTCTTT. Its translation is CSAWTGGIVTEAFF.

This chain connects TRBV3-1 (or the pseudogene TRBV3-2) to TRBJ1-2; D call uncertain. The CDR3 sequence is 13 residues long. From germline, CDR1 is LGHDT and CDR2 YNNKEL (reference sequence). V was trimmed by 3 bases and J by 8 bases, leaving 13 bases between them. As DNA, the CDR3 is TGTGCCAGCAGCCAGGGCAACGTGCAGGGCTACACCTTC. Its protein is CASSQGNVQGYTF.

The chain has TRBV28 and TRBJ2-5; 10 bases are a match to TRBD1. CDR3 length: 14 residues. Germline CDR1 is MDHEN and CDR2 is SYDVKM. The junction had 7 bases not matched to a gene; V was cut back by 11 bases and J by 1 base. The CDR3 region has the DNA TGTGCCGGCCGGGACAGGGGACCCCAAGAGACCCAGTACTTC. It encodes CAGRDRGPQETQYF.

The rearrangement links TRBV28 to TRBJ2-2, with TRBD1 identical over 9 bases. The ends lost 3 bases at V and 0 bases at J; junction bases unmatched: 5. The CDR3 runs 17 residues. Looked up from germline, CDR1 is MDHEN and CDR2 is SYDVKM. Here the CDR3 reads CASSFPGQGTNTGELFF. DNA for the CDR3: TGTGCCAGCAGTTTCCCCGGACAGGGGACGAACACCGGGGAGCTGTTTTTT. The full variable domain, rest sourced from reference TRBV28 and TRBJ2-2, is DVKVTQSSRYLVKRTGEKVFLECVQDMDHENMFWYRQDPGLGLRLIYFSYDVKMKEKGDIPEGYSVSREKKERFSLILESASTNQTSMYLCASSFPGQGTNTGELFFGEGSRLTVL.

This clone was detected only once. The J gene is TRBJ2-1, the V gene TRBV28, with a tentative D call TRBD2 (5 bases). The CDR3 has 14 amino acids. Germline V gene sequence: CDR1 MDHEN, CDR2 SYDVKM. V was shortened by 8 bases and J by 2 bases, with 13 bases between the two germline ends. CDR3 residues: CASHPERAYNEQFF. CDR3 nucleotide sequence: TGTGCCAGCCACCCGGAGAGGGCCTACAATGAGCAGTTCTTC.

The chain couples TRBV30 to TRBJ1-2; unclear D gene. This CDR3 spans 13 amino acids. Trimming shortened V by 0 bases and J by 2 bases, and 7 bases separated the two germline ends. Per the germline V gene, CDR1 is GTSNPN and CDR2 is SVGIG (reference sequence). The CDR3 loop reads CAWSVSLNYGYTF. The CDR3 region has the DNA TGTGCCTGGAGTGTATCCCTGAACTATGGCTACACCTTC.

Here the CDR3 DNA reads TGTGCCGGCCGGGACAGGGGTTTCCGGACTTTCTTT. Its protein is CAGRDRGFRTFF. This rearrangement joins TRBV28 to TRBJ1-1, with 10 bases identical to TRBD1. CDR1 and CDR2 from the germline V gene are MDHEN and SYDVKM. The CDR3 runs to 12 residues. The V segment lost 11 bases and the J segment 12 bases; nucleotides outside the gene matches: 12.

The rearrangement uses TRBV5-1 and TRBJ1-2; no definite D call. There are 12 residues in the CDR3. Trimming removed 0 bases at V and 8 bases at J, with 8 bases between. Germline-derived CDR1 and CDR2 are SGHRS and YFSETQ. DNA for the CDR3: TGCGCCAGCAGCTTGGGCCCGGGAGGCTACACCTTC. It translates to CASSLGPGGYTF.

This clone has just one count. The chain carries TRBV28 and TRBJ2-3; 7 nucleotides match TRBD2. CDR1 and CDR2 (germline): MDHEN, SYDVKM. This CDR3 comprises 15 residues. V lost 6 bases and J lost 4; bases outside the gene matches: 10. CDR3 DNA sequence: TGTGCCAGCAGCGGATATTGGCGGGAGCCAGATACGCAGTATTTT. It translates to CASSGYWREPDTQYF.

This clone came up once. The rearrangement joins TRBV27 to TRBJ1-2, with 8 bases identical to TRBD1. V dropped 5 bases and J dropped 8; count of bases not matched to a gene: 7. The CDR3 has 13 amino acids. Germline CDR1 is MNHEY and CDR2 is SMNVEV (reference sequence). The CDR3 DNA sequence: TGTGCCAGCAGTCCCCTGCAGGGGGCAGGCTACACCTTC. Translation: CASSPLQGAGYTF.

J is TRBJ1-5 and V is TRBV6-1; a possible D gene is TRBD1 (5 bases). Germline V lookup: CDR1 MNHNS, CDR2 SASEGT. CDR3 size: 18 residues. Trimming removed 2 bases at V and 1 base at J, with 18 bases between. Here the CDR3 DNA reads TGTGCCAGCAGTGAAAGGCCGGGGGGTTTTAGGAGCAATCAGCCCCAGCATTTT. Amino acids: CASSERPGGFRSNQPQHF.

This chain joins TRBV7-6 and TRBJ2-7; 7 positions match TRBD1. From germline, CDR1 is SGHVS and CDR2 FNYEAQ. The CDR3 has 14 residues. Trimming cost V 5 bases and J 2 bases; bases outside gene matches: 6. The DNA for the CDR3 is TGTGCCAGCAGCCAACCCGGGACAGCCTACGAGCAGTACTTC. Amino acids: CASSQPGTAYEQYF. The whole variable domain, remainder taken from reference TRBV7-6 and TRBJ2-7, is GAGVSQSPRYKVTKRGQDVALRCDPISGHVSLYWYRQALGQGPEFLTYFNYEAQQDKSGLPNDRFSAERPEGSISTLTIQRTEQRDSAMYRCASSQPGTAYEQYFGPGTRLTVT.

V gene TRBV10-2 combines with J gene TRBJ1-1; D unresolved. Trimming took off 6 bases at V and 0 bases at J, with 5 bases between the two ends. The V gene's germline CDR1 is WSHSY and CDR2 SAAADI. CDR3 size: 12 residues. Here the CDR3 reads CASRGLNTEAFF. DNA for the CDR3: TGCGCCAGCAGGGGCTTGAACACTGAAGCTTTCTTT.

V usage is TRBV30 and J usage is TRBJ2-3; no firm D call. V lost 1 base to trimming and J lost 10 bases, with 9 bases between them. CDR1 is GTSNPN, CDR2 SVGIG, per germline (reference sequence). The CDR3 length is 11 residues. CDR3: CAWSGGGPQYF. CDR3 nucleotide sequence: TGTGCCTGGAGTGGAGGCGGCCCGCAGTATTTT.

The chain couples TRBV6-5 to TRBJ2-7; possible D gene TRBD2, 6 bases. CDR1 is MNHEY and CDR2 is SVGAGI in the germline V gene. CDR3 length: 14 amino acids. Trimming shortened V by 5 bases and J by 0 bases, and 11 bases separated the two germline ends. The CDR3 loop is CASSSGGSSYEQYF. The CDR3 DNA sequence: TGTGCCAGCAGTAGTGGGGGGTCCTCCTACGAGCAGTACTTC.

The CDR3 sequence: CASSHPGLGGGELFF. As DNA, the CDR3 is TGCGCCAGCAGCCACCCGGGACTGGGCGGCGGGGAGCTGTTTTTT. The rearrangement links TRBV4-1 to TRBJ2-2, with D possibly being TRBD2 (6 bases). The CDR3 contains 15 residues. Germline V gene sequence: CDR1 MGHRA, CDR2 YSYEKL. The V gene lost 3 bases and the J gene lost 7 bases, with 15 bases spanning the gap.

The V gene is TRBV5-1, the J gene TRBJ1-1; D is ambiguous. V gave up 3 bases and J gave up 5 bases, with 11 bases separating them. Germline lookup yields CDR1 SGHRS and CDR2 YFSETQ. The CDR3 sequence is 13 residues long. In DNA, the CDR3 is TGCGCCAGCAGCTCCGCTAGAAGGACTGAAGCTTTCTTT. Translated, it gives CASSSARRTEAFF.

The rearrangement links TRBV3-1 (or the pseudogene TRBV3-2) to TRBJ2-1; TRBD2 might be the D (5 bases). Trimming pared 2 bases from V and 2 bases from J, leaving 13 bases between. Germline V CDR1 and CDR2: LGHDT, YNNKEL (reference sequence). This CDR3 comprises 16 residues. The CDR3: CASSQRQAGAYNEQFF. The DNA of the CDR3 is TGTGCCAGCAGCCAACGACAAGCCGGGGCCTACAATGAGCAGTTCTTC.

The chain links TRBV20-1 to TRBJ2-1; TRBD2 might be the D (5 bases). Germline V gene lookup returns CDR1 DFQATT and CDR2 SNEGSKA (reference sequence). Deletions cut 3 bases from V and 8 bases from J, with 8 bases between. The CDR3 is 11 residues long. CDR3: CSASSGHEQFF. CDR3 bases: TGCAGTGCTAGCAGCGGACATGAGCAGTTCTTC.

The chain uses TRBV4-2 and TRBJ2-7; 8 nucleotides agree with TRBD1. V trimming: 0 bases; J trimming: 7 bases; junction bases outside the gene matches: 8. The CDR3 extends over 15 amino acids. CDR1 and CDR2 (germline): LGHNA, YNFKEQ. CDR3 amino acids: CASSQDLRGLGEQYF. As DNA, the CDR3 is TGTGCCAGCAGCCAAGATCTCAGGGGGCTGGGGGAGCAGTACTTC.

This chain uses TRBV30 with TRBJ2-3; 9 nucleotides match TRBD2. J lost 4 bases, V lost 2 bases, and 10 bases had no gene match. CDR1 is GTSNPN and CDR2 is SVGIG in the germline V gene (reference sequence). This CDR3 is 16 amino acids long. For the CDR3, the DNA is TGTGCCTGGAGTCACGGGCTAGCGGGAAGGGCAGATACGCAGTATTTT. Its protein is CAWSHGLAGRADTQYF.